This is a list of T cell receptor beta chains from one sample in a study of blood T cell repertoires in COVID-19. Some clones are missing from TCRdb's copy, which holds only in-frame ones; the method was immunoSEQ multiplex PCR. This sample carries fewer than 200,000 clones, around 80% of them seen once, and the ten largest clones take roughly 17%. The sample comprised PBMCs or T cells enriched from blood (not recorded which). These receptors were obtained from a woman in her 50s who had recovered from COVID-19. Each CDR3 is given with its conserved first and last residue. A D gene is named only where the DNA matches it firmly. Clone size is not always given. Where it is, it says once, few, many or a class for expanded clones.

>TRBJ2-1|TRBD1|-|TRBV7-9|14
TGTGCCAGCAGCCCGACAGGGGTATACTGGGAGCAGTTCTTC
CASSPTGVYWEQFF
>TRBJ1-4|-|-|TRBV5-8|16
TGTGCCAGCAGCCCGTGGACAGTGACGTTTAATGAAAAACTGTTTTTT
CASSPWTVTFNEKLFF
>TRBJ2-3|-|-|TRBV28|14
TGTGCCAGCGCTATGGCAGGGAAGACAGATACGCAGTATTTT
CASAMAGKTDTQYF
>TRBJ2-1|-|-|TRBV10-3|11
TGTGCCATCAGTGACCTCCAGGGGACGTTCTTC
CAISDLQGTFF
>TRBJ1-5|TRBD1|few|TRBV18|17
TGTGCCAGCTCACCAAGAGGTAGACAGGGGGGCAATCAGCCCCAGCATTTT
CASSPRGRQGGNQPQHF
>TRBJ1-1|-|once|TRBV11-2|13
TGTGCCACCAGGACATCCATGAACACTGAAGCTTTCTTT
CATRTSMNTEAFF
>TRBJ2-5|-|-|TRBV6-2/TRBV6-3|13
TGTGCCAGCAGCCAGGGGTCGGTAGAGACCCAGTACTTC
CASSQGSVETQYF
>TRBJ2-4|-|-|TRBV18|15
TGTGCCAGCTCACCACCGTCAGGGTCCAAAAACATTCAGTACTTC
CASSPPSGSKNIQYF
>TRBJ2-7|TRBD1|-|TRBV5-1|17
TGCGCCAGCAGCGGGGGGACAGGGGGCTCTGTAGTTCACGAGCAGTACTTC
CASSGGTGGSVVHEQYF
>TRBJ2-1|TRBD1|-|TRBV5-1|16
TGCGCCAGCAGCGCGACGACAGGGCGGTTCTCAAATGAGCAGTTCTTC
CASSATTGRFSNEQFF
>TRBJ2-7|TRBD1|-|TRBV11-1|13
TGTGCCAGCAGCTTAGACTTATCGGACAGGAAGTACTTC
CASSLDLSDRKYF
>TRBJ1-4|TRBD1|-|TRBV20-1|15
TGCAGTGCTAGTCGTAGACAGGGGACTAATGAAAAACTGTTTTTT
CSASRRQGTNEKLFF
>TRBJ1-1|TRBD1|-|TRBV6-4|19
TGTGCCAGCAGTGACTCTCGGCCTATAGACAGGGTCCCGAACACTGAAGCTTTCTTT
CASSDSRPIDRVPNTEAFF
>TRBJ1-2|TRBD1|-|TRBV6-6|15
TGTGCCAGCAGGTTTCCGGGACAGGGAAACTATGGCTACACCTTC
CASRFPGQGNYGYTF
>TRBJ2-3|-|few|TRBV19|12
TGTGCCACGGCGGGATCCACAGATACGCAGTATTTT
CATAGSTDTQYF
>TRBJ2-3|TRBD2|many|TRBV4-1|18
TGCGCCAGCAGCCAAGGTGACGGGAGGGGGACTAGCACAGATACGCAGTATTTT
CASSQGDGRGTSTDTQYF
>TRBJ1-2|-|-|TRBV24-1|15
TGTGCCACCAGTGATGCTTCAGGCTCAATATCTGGCTACACCTTC
CATSDASGSISGYTF
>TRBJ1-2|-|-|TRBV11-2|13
TGTGCCAGCAGTCAAGCCCCTTTGAGGGGCTACACCTTC
CASSQAPLRGYTF
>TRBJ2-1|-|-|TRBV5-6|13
TGTGCCAGCAGCCTAGGACTCGACAATGAGCAGTTCTTC
CASSLGLDNEQFF
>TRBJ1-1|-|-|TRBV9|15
TGTGCCAGCAGCCCCCAGGGTCAGGGGCCCACTGAAGCTTTCTTT
CASSPQGQGPTEAFF
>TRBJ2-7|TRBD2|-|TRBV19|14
TGTGCCAGTAGTCCCGGGACTAGCGGGAACGAGCAGTACTTC
CASSPGTSGNEQYF
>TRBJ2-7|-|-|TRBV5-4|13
TGTGCCAGCAGCTTGGAGTCTAGACACGAGCAGTACTTC
CASSLESRHEQYF
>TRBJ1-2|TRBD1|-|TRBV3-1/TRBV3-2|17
TGTGCCAGCAGCCAACCAAACGCCCGTCATAGGGGGCATGGCTACACCTTC
CASSQPNARHRGHGYTF
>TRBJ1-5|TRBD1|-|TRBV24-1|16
TGTGCCACCAGTGATCCGGGACAGGGGGCTAGTCAGCCCCAGCATTTT
CATSDPGQGASQPQHF
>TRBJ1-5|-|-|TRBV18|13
TGTGCCAGCTCCCAAGGAGGGGAACAGCCCCAGCATTTT
CASSQGGEQPQHF
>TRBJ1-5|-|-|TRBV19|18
TGTGCCAGTAGTATAGGTAGGGGTAGGGGGGGAAGCAATCAGCCCCAGCATTTT
CASSIGRGRGGSNQPQHF
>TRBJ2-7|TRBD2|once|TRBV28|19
TGTGCCAGCAGACGACGGACTAGCGGTTACACAGCCGGGTACTACGAGCAGTACTTC
CASRRRTSGYTAGYYEQYF
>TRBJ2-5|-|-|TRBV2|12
TGTGCCAGCAGTGCGGGACAAAGGACCCAGTACTTC
CASSAGQRTQYF
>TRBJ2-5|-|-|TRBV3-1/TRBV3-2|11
TGTGCCAGCAGCCTCCTGGAGACCCAGTACTTC
CASSLLETQYF
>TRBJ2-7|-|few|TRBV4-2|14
TGTGCCAGCAGCCAAGATGCGGCCCCTTACGAGCAGTACTTC
CASSQDAAPYEQYF
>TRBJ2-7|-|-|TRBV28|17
TGTGCCAGCAGTTTCGGACTCCCTTCACTTGGGGCCTACGAGCAGTACTTC
CASSFGLPSLGAYEQYF
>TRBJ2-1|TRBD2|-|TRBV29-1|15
TGCAGCGTCCGACAGAGCGGGAACCTATACAATGAGCAGTTCTTC
CSVRQSGNLYNEQFF
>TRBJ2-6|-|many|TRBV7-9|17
TGTGCCAGCAGCTATACAAGAAGCGTCTCTGGGGCCAACGTCCTGACTTTC
CASSYTRSVSGANVLTF
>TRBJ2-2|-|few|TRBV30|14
TGTGCCTGGAGTGTCAATGTGAACACCGGGGAGCTGTTTTTT
CAWSVNVNTGELFF
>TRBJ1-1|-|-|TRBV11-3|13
TGTGCCAGCAGCTTAGGACAGCTCACTGAAGCTTTCTTT
CASSLGQLTEAFF
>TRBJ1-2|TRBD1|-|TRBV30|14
TGTGCCTGGTCAGATGGACAGGGGTCCTATGGCTACACCTTC
CAWSDGQGSYGYTF
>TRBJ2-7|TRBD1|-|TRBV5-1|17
TGCGCCAGCAGCTTGGAACCGGTTGGGCAGGGGGCAAACGAGCAGTACTTC
CASSLEPVGQGANEQYF
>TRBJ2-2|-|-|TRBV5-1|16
TGCGCCAGCGGCCTCGGGGACACCACTAACACCGGGGAGCTGTTTTTT
CASGLGDTTNTGELFF